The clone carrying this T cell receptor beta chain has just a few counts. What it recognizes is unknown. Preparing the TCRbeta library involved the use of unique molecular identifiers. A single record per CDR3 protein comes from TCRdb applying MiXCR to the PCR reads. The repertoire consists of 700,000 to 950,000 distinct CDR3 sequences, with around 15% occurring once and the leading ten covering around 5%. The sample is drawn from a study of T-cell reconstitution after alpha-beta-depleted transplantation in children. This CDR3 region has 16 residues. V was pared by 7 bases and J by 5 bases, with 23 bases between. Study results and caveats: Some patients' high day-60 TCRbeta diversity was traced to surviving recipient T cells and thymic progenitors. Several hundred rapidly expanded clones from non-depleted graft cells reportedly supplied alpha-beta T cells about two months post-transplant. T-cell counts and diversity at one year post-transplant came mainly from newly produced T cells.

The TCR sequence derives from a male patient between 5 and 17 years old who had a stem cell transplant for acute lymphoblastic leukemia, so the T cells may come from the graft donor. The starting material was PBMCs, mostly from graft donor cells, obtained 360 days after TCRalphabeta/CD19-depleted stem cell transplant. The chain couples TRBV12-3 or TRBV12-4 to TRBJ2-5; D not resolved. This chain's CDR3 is CASTPLDPGVGETQYF. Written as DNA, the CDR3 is TGTGCCAGCACCCCTTTAGATCCTGGGGTAGGGGAGACCCAGTACTTC.